This TCR beta chain was documented in a study of blood T cells in healthy people across ages. CDR1 and CDR2 (germline): ENHRY, SYGVKD. CDR3 length equals 15 residues. Trimming cost V 3 bases and J 6 bases; bases outside gene matches: 7. A second PCR, run for about 6 to 12 cycles, used a sample-barcoded 5' primer plus a J-beta primer mix. MiXCR was run by TCRdb on the 5' RACE reads, yielding one entry per CDR3 protein. The table has 1.4 million to 1.5 million distinct CDR3 sequences, about 43% seen once. The sample, 7.5 to 10 milliliters of peripheral blood, was drawn from each donor. This clonotype originated in a woman aged 18 to 35 in good health. The sample consisted of blood. This chain joins TRBV10-3 and TRBJ2-7, with 11 bases identical to TRBD1. This CDR3 reads CAISDGQGATSEQYF. CDR3 in DNA: TGTGCCATCAGTGACGGACAGGGGGCAACTAGCGAGCAGTACTTC.